Ten or more counts support the clone carrying this TCR beta chain. A second PCR of about 6 to 12 cycles used a sample-barcoded 5' primer and a J-beta primer mix. TCRdb re-analysed the 5' RACE reads in MiXCR, keeping a single row per CDR3 protein. The profile shows around 1,700,000 distinct CDR3 sequences, approximately 28% of them singletons. These data come from a study of blood T cells in healthy people across ages. V lost 0 bases and J 2 bases, leaving 13 bases between the germline ends. This CDR3 region has 15 residues. Germline V lookup: CDR1 DFQATT, CDR2 SNEGSKA (reference sequence). The sample consisted of blood. The TCR comes from a woman aged 30 to 39 in good health. This rearrangement joins TRBV20-1 to TRBJ1-2, with a possible D match to TRBD1 (5 bases). CDR3 protein: CSARDQAGPNYGYTF. CDR3 sequence (DNA): TGCAGTGCTAGAGATCAGGCAGGGCCCAACTATGGCTACACCTTC.